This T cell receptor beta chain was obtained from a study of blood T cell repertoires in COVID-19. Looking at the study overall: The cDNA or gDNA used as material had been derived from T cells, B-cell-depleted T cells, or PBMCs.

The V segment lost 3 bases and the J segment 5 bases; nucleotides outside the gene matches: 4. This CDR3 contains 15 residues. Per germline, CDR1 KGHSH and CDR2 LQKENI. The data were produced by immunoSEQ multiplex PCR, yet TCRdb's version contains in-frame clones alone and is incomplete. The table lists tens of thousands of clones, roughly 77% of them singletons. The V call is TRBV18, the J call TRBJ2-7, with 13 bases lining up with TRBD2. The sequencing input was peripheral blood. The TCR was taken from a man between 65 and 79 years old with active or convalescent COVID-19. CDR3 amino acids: CASSPRGLAGDEQYF. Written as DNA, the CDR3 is TGTGCCAGCTCACCGCGCGGACTAGCGGGAGACGAGCAGTACTTC.